This record concerns one T cell receptor beta chain sequence. The source of the sample is a study of control samples from healthy donors and cancer patients. CDR1 LNHNV and CDR2 YYDKDF come from the germline V gene (reference sequence). V was trimmed by 5 bases and J by 11 bases, leaving 21 bases between them. The CDR3 runs to 14 residues. Sequencing used immunoSEQ multiplex PCR; TCRdb keeps in-frame clones, though not all of them. The repertoire holds some 150,000 clones, with just over 90% as singletons. Sequenced material: blood. The rearrangement uses TRBV15 and TRBJ1-1, with D possibly being TRBD1 (6 bases). The TCR comes from a woman aged 60-75 years in good health. CDR3 sequence (DNA): TGTGCCACCAGCGTCCGAACAACGGGGGCTACGGCTTTCTTT. It translates to CATSVRTTGATAFF.